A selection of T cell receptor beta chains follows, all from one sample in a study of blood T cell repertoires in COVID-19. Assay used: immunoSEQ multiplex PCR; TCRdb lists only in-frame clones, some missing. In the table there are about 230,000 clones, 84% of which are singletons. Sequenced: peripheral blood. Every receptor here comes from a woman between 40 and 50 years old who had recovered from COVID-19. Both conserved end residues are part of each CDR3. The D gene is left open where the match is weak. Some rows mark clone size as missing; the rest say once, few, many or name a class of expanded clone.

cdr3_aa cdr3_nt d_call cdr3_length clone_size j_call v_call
CASSQELNLPGGYTF TGTGCCAGCAGCCAAGAGTTGAACTTGCCCGGTGGCTACACCTTC - 15 - TRBJ1-2 TRBV4-2
CASSQEGGAYNEQFF TGCGCCAGCAGCCAGGAAGGGGGAGCATACAATGAGCAGTTCTTC - 15 - TRBJ2-1 TRBV4-1
CASSLFRRGVAGGYNEQFF TGTGCCAGCAGCTTATTCCGACGTGGGGTAGCGGGGGGTTACAATGAGCAGTTCTTC TRBD2 19 - TRBJ2-1 TRBV7-9
CASSSVGRATGLNYGYTF TGTGCCAGCAGCTCCGTAGGGAGGGCGACAGGCTTAAACTATGGCTACACCTTC - 18 - TRBJ1-2 TRBV13
CASSLVLAGIEAFF TGCGCCAGCAGCTTGGTTTTGGCGGGGATTGAAGCTTTCTTT - 14 - TRBJ1-1 TRBV5-1
CASSYGAGGYDTGELFF TGTGCCAGCAGTTACGGTGCGGGGGGGTATGACACCGGGGAGCTGTTTTTT TRBD2 17 - TRBJ2-2 TRBV6-2/TRBV6-3
CAWTIQGTNEKLFF TGTGCCTGGACGATACAGGGAACTAATGAAAAACTGTTTTTT - 14 - TRBJ1-4 TRBV30
CASSATGGTEAFF TGTGCCAGCTCGGCCACAGGGGGTACTGAAGCTTTCTTT TRBD1 13 once TRBJ1-1 TRBV18
CASSFIAGKADTQYF TGTGCCAGCAGCTTTATAGCGGGGAAGGCAGATACGCAGTATTTT TRBD2 15 - TRBJ2-3 TRBV7-2
CASSPTLISGTGANYGYTF TGCGCCAGCAGCCCAACGCTTATCAGCGGGACAGGAGCTAACTATGGCTACACCTTC TRBD1 19 few TRBJ1-2 TRBV5-1